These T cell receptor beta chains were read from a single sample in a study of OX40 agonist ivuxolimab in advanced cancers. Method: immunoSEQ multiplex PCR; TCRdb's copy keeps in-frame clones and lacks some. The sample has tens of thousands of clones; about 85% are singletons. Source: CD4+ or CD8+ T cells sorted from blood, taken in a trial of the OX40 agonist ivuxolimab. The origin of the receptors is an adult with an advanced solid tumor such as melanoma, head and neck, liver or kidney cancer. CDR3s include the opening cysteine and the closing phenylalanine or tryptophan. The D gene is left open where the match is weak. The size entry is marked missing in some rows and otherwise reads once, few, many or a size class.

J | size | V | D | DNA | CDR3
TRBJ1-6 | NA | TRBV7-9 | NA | TGTGCCAGCAGCTCAATAGGGGTCAGGGATTCACCCCTCCACTTT | CASSSIGVRDSPLHF
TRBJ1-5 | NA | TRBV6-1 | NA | TGTGCCAGCAGTGTGTATAGCAATCAGCCCCAGCATTTT | CASSVYSNQPQHF
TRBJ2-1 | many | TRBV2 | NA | TGTGCCAGCAGGACCGTCGATGAGCAGTTCTTC | CASRTVDEQFF
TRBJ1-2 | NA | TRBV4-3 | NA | TGCGCCAGCAGCCAAGTGGAAGGGAGCTATGGCTACACCTTC | CASSQVEGSYGYTF
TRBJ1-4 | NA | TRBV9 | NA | TGTGCCAGCAGCGTAGCTGGGGCTACCAGGGAAAAACTGTTTTTT | CASSVAGATREKLFF
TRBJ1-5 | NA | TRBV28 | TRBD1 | TGTGCCAGCAGTTTAATAGGGACAGGGGTTCAGCCCCAGCATTTT | CASSLIGTGVQPQHF
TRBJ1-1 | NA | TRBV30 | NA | TGTGCCTGGACTGGACAGCCGAACACTGAAGCTTTCTTT | CAWTGQPNTEAFF
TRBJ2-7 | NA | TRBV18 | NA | TGTGCCAGCTCACCAGGGAGGATGGTTCCCTACGAGCAGTACTTC | CASSPGRMVPYEQYF
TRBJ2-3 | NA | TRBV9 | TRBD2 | TGTGCCAGCAGCGTTAGCGGGGGGGCCTCCGCTAGCACAGATACGCAGTATTTT | CASSVSGGASASTDTQYF
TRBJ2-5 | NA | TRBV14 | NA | TGTGCCAGCAGCCTCTGGACAGCGGAGACCCAGTACTTC | CASSLWTAETQYF
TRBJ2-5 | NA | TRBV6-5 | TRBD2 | TGTGCCAGCAGTTACGGGACTACCCAAGAGACCCAGTACTTC | CASSYGTTQETQYF
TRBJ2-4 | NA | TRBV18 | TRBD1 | TGTGCCAGCTCTCAAGGACAGGGTTGGGACATTCAGTACTTC | CASSQGQGWDIQYF
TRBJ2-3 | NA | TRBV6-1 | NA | TGTGCCAGCAGTGTAAGCACAGATACGCAGTATTTT | CASSVSTDTQYF
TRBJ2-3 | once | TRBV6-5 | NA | TGTGCCAGCAGGAAACTGGACAGCACAGATACGCAGTATTTT | CASRKLDSTDTQYF
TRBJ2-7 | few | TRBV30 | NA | TGTGCCTGGACAGGGTCCCCCTCCTACGAGCAGTACTTC | CAWTGSPSYEQYF
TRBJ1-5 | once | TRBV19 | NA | TGTGCCAGTAGTATAGATCGGGCGGAAAATCAGCCCCAGCATTTT | CASSIDRAENQPQHF
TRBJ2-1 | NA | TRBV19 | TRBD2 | TGTGCCAGTAGTATAATTCCTAGCGGGAGATTAGATGAGCAGTTCTTC | CASSIIPSGRLDEQFF
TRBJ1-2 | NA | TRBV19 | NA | TGTGCCAGTAGTATTCGGGGCCAGGACCTCTATGGCTACACCTTC | CASSIRGQDLYGYTF
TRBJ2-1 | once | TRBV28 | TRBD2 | TGTGCCACCGTCCAAGGGCTAGCGGACTACAATGAGCAGTTCTTC | CATVQGLADYNEQFF
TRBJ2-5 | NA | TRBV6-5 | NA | TGTGCCAGCAGTTACCTACCTCAAGAGACCCAGTACTTC | CASSYLPQETQYF
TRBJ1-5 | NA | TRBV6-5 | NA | TGTGCCAGCAGACCGGGGGTCTATAGCAATCAGCCCCAGCATTTT | CASRPGVYSNQPQHF
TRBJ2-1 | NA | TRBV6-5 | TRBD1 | TGTGCCAGCAGATCCCGGGACAGGGGAATCAATGAGCAGTTCTTC | CASRSRDRGINEQFF
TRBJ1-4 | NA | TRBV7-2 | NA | TGTGCCAGCAGCCCCCTCCCCGCCACGGGGAATGAAAAACTGTTTTTT | CASSPLPATGNEKLFF
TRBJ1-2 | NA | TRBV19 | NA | TGTGCCAGTAGTATAAGGGAGAGTGGCTACACCTTC | CASSIRESGYTF
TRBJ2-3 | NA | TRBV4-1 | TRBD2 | TGCGCCAGCAGCCCACTAGCGGGAGTGGGAGATACGCAGTATTTT | CASSPLAGVGDTQYF
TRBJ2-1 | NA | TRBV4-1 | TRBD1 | TGCGCCAGCAGCTCTCGGACAGGGGGCCCTTACAATGAGCAGTTCTTC | CASSSRTGGPYNEQFF
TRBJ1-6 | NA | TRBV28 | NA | TGTGCCAGCAATATACAAGGGAACTATAATTCACCCCTCCACTTT | CASNIQGNYNSPLHF
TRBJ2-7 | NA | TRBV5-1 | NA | TGCGCCAGCAGCCACGGCTCAGTTTCCTACGAGCAGTACTTC | CASSHGSVSYEQYF
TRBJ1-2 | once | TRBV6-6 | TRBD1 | TGTGCCAGCATGGCTGGGACAGGGGATGGCTACACCTTC | CASMAGTGDGYTF
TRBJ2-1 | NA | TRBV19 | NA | TGTGCCAGTAACTTTGGGAGCTCCTACAATGAGCAGTTCTTC | CASNFGSSYNEQFF
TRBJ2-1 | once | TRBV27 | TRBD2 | TGTGCCAGCAGTTCGGGACTAGCGCAATACAATGAGCAGTTCTTC | CASSSGLAQYNEQFF